A single T cell receptor (beta chain) is shown here with its context. The data are from a study of blood T cell repertoires in COVID-19. Germline V gives CDR1 SGHKS, CDR2 YYEKEE (reference sequence). V gave up 3 bases and J gave up 0 bases, with 16 bases separating them. This CDR3 is built from 17 residues. Sequencing used immunoSEQ multiplex PCR; TCRdb keeps in-frame clones, though not all of them. Here the sample spans about 100,000 clones, around 90% being singletons. The source material was peripheral blood. This chain connects TRBV5-5 to TRBJ1-3, with a possible D match to TRBD1 (5 bases). The origin of this receptor is a human donor in a cohort sampled during active COVID-19. CDR3 bases: TGTGCCAGCAGCTATAATCCAAGGGACTACTCTGGAAACACCATATATTTT. Translation gives CASSYNPRDYSGNTIYF. Supplemented by reference TRBV5-5 and TRBJ1-3, the full variable domain reads DAGVTQSPTHLIKTRGQQVTLRCSPISGHKSVSWYQQVLGQGPQFIFQYYEKEERGRGNFPDRFSARQFPNYSSELNVNALLLGDSALYLCASSYNPRDYSGNTIYFGEGSWLTVV.